This TCR beta chain was captured in a study of regulatory T cells in long-lasting Graves disease. Looking at the study overall: Persistent Graves' disease meant over 5 years of antithyroid drugs with positive TSH receptor antibodies.

There are a few counts of this clonotype. Antigen specificity is unknown. Described time point: persistent/refractory GD, antithyroid drugs over 5 years with positive TRAb. Extracted PBMC RNA gave rise to the TCR library. Peripheral blood, around 9.4 milliliters of it, was drawn into EDTA tubes. Sequencing libraries for TCR beta were prepared with iRepertoire HTBI primers and Arm-PCR of CDR3 regions. TCRdb ran MiXCR on the multiplex PCR reads and lists one entry per CDR3 protein. The table has some 430,000 distinct CDR3 sequences, approximately 21% seen once; the top ten hold around 7%. The V end lost 3 bases, the J end lost 6 bases, and 15 bases lay between the germline ends. From germline, CDR1 is MNHNS and CDR2 SASEGT. There are 14 residues in the CDR3. General study findings and limits: More public clonotypes were shared by persistent patients (approximately 3,000) than by new patients (fewer than 1,000). There were preferences for TRBV28, TRBJ1-2 and TRBJ2-5 in persistent disease.

The source is a female donor with Graves disease. This chain joins TRBV6-1 and TRBJ2-7; tentatively, D is TRBD1 (5 bases). Sample: peripheral blood mononuclear cells (PBMCs), taken when the disease was refractory, from a patient treated with antithyroid drugs. Here the CDR3 reads CASSDTVLGLEQYF. Here the CDR3 DNA reads TGTGCCAGCAGTGATACGGTCCTGGGGCTCGAGCAGTACTTC.